Below are 11 T cell receptor beta chains sequenced from a single sample in a study of cytomegalovirus exposure and HLA in healthy donors (TCRdb year 2017). The method behind the library was the immunoSEQ multiplex PCR assay. A mixture of 60 forward primers for TCR Vbeta segments and 13 reverse primers for TCR Jbeta segments was used in the multiplex PCR. Sourced from immuneACCESS, this table was stored by TCRdb with only in-frame sequences that have V and J called. A share of the clones is absent; for the studies checked, an unresolved V gene accounts for under half, and the remainder has no known explanation. The sample yields some 130,000 clones; about 84% were counted once. Roughly 1.2% of the sample is held by the ten biggest clonotypes. The sample was PBMCs. The receptor source for this set is a boy aged 5-17 years in good health and CMV-seronegative.

This rearrangement joins TRBV19 to TRBJ1-1; maybe TRBD1 (5 bases). V was shortened by 7 bases and J by 0 bases, with 15 bases between the two germline ends. In germline, CDR1 is LNHDA, CDR2 SQIVND (reference sequence). The CDR3 runs 15 residues. The CDR3: CASTDPGGVNTEAFF. CDR3 nucleotides: TGTGCCAGTACCGACCCCGGGGGAGTGAACACTGAAGCTTTCTTT.

The chain recombines TRBV4-2 with TRBJ1-5, with a tentative D call TRBD1 (6 bases). The CDR3 is 16 residues long. Trimming removed 4 bases from V and 3 bases from J, with 16 bases in between. Germline V gene sequence: CDR1 LGHNA, CDR2 YNFKEQ. The CDR3 DNA reads TGTGCCAGCAGCCCCGACAGGTCTACTACCAATCAGCCCCAGCATTTT. Amino acids: CASSPDRSTTNQPQHF.

The CDR3 sequence: CASSSPRDSHTEAFF. The CDR3, as DNA: TGTGCCAGCAGTTCTCCCCGGGACTCCCACACTGAAGCTTTCTTT. The chain recombines TRBV6-5 with TRBJ1-1, with D possibly TRBD1 on 5 matching bases. The V gene lost 4 bases and the J gene lost 3 bases, with 15 bases spanning the gap. CDR3 length equals 15 residues. The V gene's germline CDR1 is MNHEY and CDR2 SVGAGI.

The chain employs TRBV5-1 and TRBJ2-5, with D maybe TRBD2 (5 bases). V dropped 4 bases and J dropped 5 bases, with 9 bases sitting between them. CDR3 size: 12 residues. Germline lookup yields CDR1 SGHRS and CDR2 YFSETQ. The CDR3 nucleotides are TGCGCCAGCAGCGCGCCGGGGGAGACCCAGTACTTC. It encodes CASSAPGETQYF.

V gene TRBV6-5 combines with J gene TRBJ2-5; possible D gene TRBD2, 5 bases. CDR1 and CDR2 (germline): MNHEY, SVGAGI. The CDR3 is 14 residues long. Trimming pared 7 bases from V and 4 bases from J, leaving 16 bases between. This CDR3 is CASTSAVAGETQYF. The CDR3 region has the DNA TGTGCCAGCACAAGCGCAGTGGCGGGAGAGACCCAGTACTTC.

Concerning this clone: Mismatch with germline at one junction end may stem from a read error. The chain employs TRBV13 and TRBJ1-3; 7 bases are a match to TRBD1. The CDR3 is made up of 17 amino acids. Germline lookup yields CDR1 PRHDT and CDR2 FYEKMQ (reference sequence). This CDR3 is CASSIGPGQSSGNTIYF. CDR3 sequence (DNA): TGTGCCAGCAGCATAGGGCCGGGACAGAGCTCTGGAAACACCATATATTTT.

The chain recombines TRBV29-1 with TRBJ2-1, with 8 positions matching TRBD2. Trimming took 6 bases from V and 9 from J; bases not matched to a gene: 10. Germline values: CDR1 SQVTM, CDR2 ANQGSEA. The CDR3 length is 13 residues. DNA for the CDR3: TGCAGCGTGGAAATAGCGGGATGGGGTGAGCAGTTCTTC. It translates to CSVEIAGWGEQFF.

The gene calls are TRBV4-3 and TRBJ2-1; no reliable D call. CDR1 and CDR2 (germline): LGHNA, YSLEER. This CDR3 has 13 residues. Trimming cost V 0 bases and J 7 bases, with 7 bases left between them. CDR3 coding DNA: TGCGCCAGCAGCCAAGATCTTAAAAATGAGCAGTTCTTC. This encodes CASSQDLKNEQFF.

The V call is TRBV5-1, the J call TRBJ2-3; 9 bases are shared with TRBD1. The CDR3 spans 16 residues. J gave up 5 bases and V 4 bases, and 11 bases lay outside the gene matches. CDR1 is SGHRS and CDR2 is YFSETQ in the germline V gene. This CDR3 reads CASSHHRDRDEDTQYF. The DNA of the CDR3 is TGCGCCAGCAGCCACCACCGGGACAGGGATGAAGATACGCAGTATTTT.

The gene calls are TRBV27 and TRBJ2-1, with D possibly TRBD2 on 6 matching bases. Trimming took off 3 bases at V and 7 bases at J, with 22 bases between the two ends. Germline CDR1 and CDR2: MNHEY and SMNVEV (reference sequence). The CDR3 runs 17 residues. The DNA for the CDR3 is TGTGCCAGCAGTTTCTGGTCCACAGCGGGCCAGAGAAATGAGCAGTTCTTC. Translating gives CASSFWSTAGQRNEQFF.

In DNA form, the CDR3 reads TGCGCCAGCAGCTCCCGACAGGGCACAGATACGCAGTATTTT. It translates to CASSSRQGTDTQYF. V gene TRBV5-1 combines with J gene TRBJ2-3; tentative D call: TRBD1 (6 bases). Germline assignment: CDR1 SGHRS and CDR2 YFSETQ. This CDR3 has 14 residues. V dropped 3 bases and J dropped 1 base, with 9 bases sitting between them.